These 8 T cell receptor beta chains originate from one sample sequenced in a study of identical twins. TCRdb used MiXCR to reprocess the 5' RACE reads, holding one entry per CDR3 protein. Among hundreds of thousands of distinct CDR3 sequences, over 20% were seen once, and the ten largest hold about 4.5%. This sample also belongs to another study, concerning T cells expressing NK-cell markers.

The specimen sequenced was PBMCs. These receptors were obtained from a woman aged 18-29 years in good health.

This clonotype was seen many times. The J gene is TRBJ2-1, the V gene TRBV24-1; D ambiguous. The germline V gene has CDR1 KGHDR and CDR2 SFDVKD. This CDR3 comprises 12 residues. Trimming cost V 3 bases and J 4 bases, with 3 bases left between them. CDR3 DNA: TGTGCCACCAGTGATGATTACAATGAGCAGTTCTTC. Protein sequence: CATSDDYNEQFF.

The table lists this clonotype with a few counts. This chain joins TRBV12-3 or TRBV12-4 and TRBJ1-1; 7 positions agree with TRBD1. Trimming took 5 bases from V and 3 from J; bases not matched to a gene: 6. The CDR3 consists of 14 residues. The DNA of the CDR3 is TGTGCCAGCAGTATAGGGGGCGCGGACACTGAAGCTTTCTTT. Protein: CASSIGGADTEAFF.

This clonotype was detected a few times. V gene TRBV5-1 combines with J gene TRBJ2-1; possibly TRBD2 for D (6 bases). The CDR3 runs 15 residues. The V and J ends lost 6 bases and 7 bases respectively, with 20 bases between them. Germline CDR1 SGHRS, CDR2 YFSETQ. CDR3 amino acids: CASKEGPDYPNEQFF. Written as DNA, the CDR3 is TGCGCCAGCAAGGAGGGGCCGGACTACCCGAATGAGCAGTTCTTC.

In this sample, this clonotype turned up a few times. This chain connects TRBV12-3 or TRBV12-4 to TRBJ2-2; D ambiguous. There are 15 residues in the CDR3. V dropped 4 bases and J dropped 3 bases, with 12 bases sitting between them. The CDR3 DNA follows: TGTGCCAGCAGTTCGTCGAGGTTACACACCGGGGAGCTGTTTTTT. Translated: CASSSSRLHTGELFF.

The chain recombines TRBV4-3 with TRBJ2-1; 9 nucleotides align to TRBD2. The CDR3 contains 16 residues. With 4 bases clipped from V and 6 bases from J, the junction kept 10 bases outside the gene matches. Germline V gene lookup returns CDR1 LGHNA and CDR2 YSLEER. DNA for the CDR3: TGCGCCAGCAGCCGGATCGGGCGGGGGGGGGCCAATGAGCAGTTCTTC. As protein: CASSRIGRGGANEQFF.

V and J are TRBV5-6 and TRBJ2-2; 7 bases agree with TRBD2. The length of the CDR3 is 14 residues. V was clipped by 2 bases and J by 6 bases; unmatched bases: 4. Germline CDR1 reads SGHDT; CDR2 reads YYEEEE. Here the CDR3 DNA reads TGTGCCAGCAGCTTTCGGGAGGCGCCCGGGGAGCTGTTTTTT. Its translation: CASSFREAPGELFF.

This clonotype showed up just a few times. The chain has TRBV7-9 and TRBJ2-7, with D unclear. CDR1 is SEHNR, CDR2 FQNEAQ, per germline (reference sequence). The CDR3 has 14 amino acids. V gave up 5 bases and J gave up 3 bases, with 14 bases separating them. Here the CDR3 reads CASSRRAQSYEQYF. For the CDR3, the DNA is TGTGCCAGCAGCCGTCGGGCACAAAGCTACGAGCAGTACTTC.

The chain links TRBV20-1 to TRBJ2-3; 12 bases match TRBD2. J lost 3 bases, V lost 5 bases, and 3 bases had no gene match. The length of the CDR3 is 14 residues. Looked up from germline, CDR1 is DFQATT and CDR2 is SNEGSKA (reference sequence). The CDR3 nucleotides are TGCAGTGCTGAAACTAGCGGGAGGACAGATACGCAGTATTTT. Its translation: CSAETSGRTDTQYF.